Listed below are T cell receptor beta chains from one sample, sequenced in a study of blood T cells in healthy people across ages. A single record per CDR3 protein comes from TCRdb applying MiXCR to the 5' RACE reads. The repertoire includes around 580,000 distinct CDR3 sequences, less than 60% of them detected once, and 20% to 25% sits in the top ten. What was sequenced was blood. The origin of the receptors is a man older than 75 in good health. Each CDR3 is given with its conserved first and last residue. D genes are given only for firm matches. Part of the rows lack a size; the others show once, few, many or a class for expanded clones.

v_gene	d_gene	j_gene	abundance	CDR3nt	CDR3aa
TRBV12-3/TRBV12-4	TRBD2	TRBJ2-5	few	TGTGCCAGCAGTTTAGCATTTAGCGGGGGGGTAGCAGAGACCCAGTACTTC	CASSLAFSGGVAETQYF
TRBV6-6	-	TRBJ2-1	many	TGTGCCAGCAGCCCGCTCTATGAGCAGTTCTTC	CASSPLYEQFF
TRBV5-1	-	TRBJ2-5	-	TGCGCCAGCAGCTTGGTACAGGGTGAGGGGGAGACCCAGTACTTC	CASSLVQGEGETQYF
TRBV12-3/TRBV12-4	-	TRBJ2-1	-	TGTGCCAGCAGGTACGATGACCCCTACAATGAGCAGTTCTTC	CASRYDDPYNEQFF
TRBV6-6	-	TRBJ2-7	-	TGTGTCAGCAGCGAAACTGGGGGTCTGGGCGAGCAGTACTTC	CVSSETGGLGEQYF
TRBV30	-	TRBJ2-6	few	TGTGCCTGGAATTCGGGGGCCAACGTCCTGACTTTC	CAWNSGANVLTF
TRBV5-1	TRBD2	TRBJ2-4	-	TGCGCCAGCAGCTGGGGACTAGCGAGAAACATTCAGTACTTC	CASSWGLARNIQYF
TRBV20-1	-	TRBJ2-7	-	TGCAGTGCTAGAGTTGAGGGCAGGCGCGACGAGCAGTACTTC	CSARVEGRRDEQYF
TRBV7-9	-	TRBJ1-1	-	TGTGCCAGCAGCCCCCGGCAGGGTCTGAACACTGAAGCTTTCTTT	CASSPRQGLNTEAFF
TRBV20-1	TRBD1	TRBJ1-2	few	TGCAGTGCTAGCCGGGCCGGACAGGGTGGCTATGGCTACACCTTC	CSASRAGQGGYGYTF
TRBV6-6	-	TRBJ1-2	-	TGTGCCAGCGAGGGCAGTGACCGTGACTATGGCTACACCTTC	CASEGSDRDYGYTF
TRBV20-1	TRBD1	TRBJ2-5	few	TGCAGTGCTAAACCCGGGACAGGGGGAGAGACCCAGTACTTC	CSAKPGTGGETQYF
TRBV15	-	TRBJ2-7	few	TGTGCCACCAGCAGGGACCACTACGAGCAGTACTTC	CATSRDHYEQYF
TRBV5-1	TRBD2	TRBJ2-5	-	TGCGCCAGCAGCTTGGGCGGGAGGCCCAGTTATGAGACCCAGTACTTC	CASSLGGRPSYETQYF
TRBV6-2/TRBV6-3	TRBD2	TRBJ2-1	-	TGTGCCAGCCAAACGGGGAGGGTCCTTTACAATGAGCAGTTCTTC	CASQTGRVLYNEQFF
TRBV9	-	TRBJ2-3	-	TGTGCCAGCAGCGAAACTAGGAGCACAGATACGCAGTATTTT	CASSETRSTDTQYF
TRBV10-1	-	TRBJ2-2	-	TGCGCCAGCAGTGCTGGGTTGGTCGGGGAGCTGTTTTTT	CASSAGLVGELFF
TRBV5-1	-	TRBJ2-3	few	TGCGCCAGCAGTTTGCCATCGGGGGCTCTCACAGATACGCAGTATTTT	CASSLPSGALTDTQYF
TRBV6-6	-	TRBJ2-2	-	TGTGCCAGCAGGCTAGCTAGCGTTGGAACCGGGGAGCTGTTTTTT	CASRLASVGTGELFF
TRBV29-1	-	TRBJ2-1	-	TGCAGCGCCGACGACAATGAGCAGTTCTTC	CSADDNEQFF
TRBV4-2	-	TRBJ2-7	few	TGTGCCAGCAGCCAAACCGGGCCCTACGAGCAGTACTTC	CASSQTGPYEQYF
TRBV5-1	TRBD2	TRBJ2-1	-	TGCGCCAGCAGCCCCGGACTAGTCGTCGATGAGCAGTTCTTC	CASSPGLVVDEQFF
TRBV20-1	-	TRBJ1-5	-	TGCAGTGCTCTAGAGTCAGGGACCGGGCCCCAGCATTTT	CSALESGTGPQHF
TRBV4-1	-	TRBJ1-4	few	TGCGCCAGCAGCCAAGGATTCCTCGATGAAAAACTGTTTTTT	CASSQGFLDEKLFF
TRBV20-1	TRBD2	TRBJ2-3	-	TGCAGTGCTAGAGGTCTAGCGGTTGGGACAGATACGCAGTATTTT	CSARGLAVGTDTQYF
TRBV20-1	TRBD2	TRBJ2-5	-	TGCAGTGCTGGAGGCGGGAGGGTAACGGGGGAGCAGTACTTC	CSAGGGRVTGEQYF
TRBV5-1	TRBD1	TRBJ2-7	-	TGCGCCAGCAGCCCCCGGGGGGACAGGGACGAGCAGTACTTC	CASSPRGDRDEQYF
TRBV20-1	-	TRBJ2-6	-	TGCAGTGCTAGGGAACCAGGAGCGTCTGGGGCCAACGTCCTGACTTTC	CSAREPGASGANVLTF
TRBV7-9	-	TRBJ2-1	few	TGTGCCAGCAGCGTTCATGAGCAGTTCTTC	CASSVHEQFF
TRBV20-1	-	TRBJ2-5	few	TGCAGTGTTCGAGGGAGCGTGGAGACCCAGTACTTC	CSVRGSVETQYF
TRBV6-5	-	TRBJ1-2	many	TGTGCCAGCAGTAATACACGTTTCTATGGCTACACCTTC	CASSNTRFYGYTF
TRBV6-5	TRBD2	TRBJ2-7	-	TGTGCCAGCAGGTATGTAGCGGGACCGGACGAGCAGTACTTC	CASRYVAGPDEQYF
TRBV7-2	TRBD2	TRBJ2-3	few	TGTGCCAGCAGCTTAGCCGCAAGGACTAGGGGCACAGATACGCAGTATTTT	CASSLAARTRGTDTQYF
TRBV20-1	-	TRBJ2-3	few	TGCAGTGCTAGAGTTGTGGATACGCAGTATTTT	CSARVVDTQYF
TRBV6-6	-	TRBJ2-2	-	TGTGCCAGCATTCACGCCTTGGGGGTCGGGGAGCTGTTTTTT	CASIHALGVGELFF
TRBV7-2	-	TRBJ2-1	-	TGTGCCAGCAGCCACGCTTCAAGCTCCTACAATGAGCAGTTCTTC	CASSHASSSYNEQFF
TRBV9	TRBD2	TRBJ2-7	-	TGTGCCAGCAGCGTATTTAGCGGGGGGACCCTTAACGAGCAGTACTTC	CASSVFSGGTLNEQYF
TRBV5-5	-	TRBJ2-1	-	TGTGCCAGCAGCTCCGGGGCCTCGTACAATGAGCAGTTCTTC	CASSSGASYNEQFF
TRBV7-9	TRBD1	TRBJ2-7	-	TGTGCCAGCAGCTTAGACAGGGGGCTGAACGAGCAGTACTTC	CASSLDRGLNEQYF
TRBV27	TRBD2	TRBJ2-5	few	TGTGCCAGCAGTTTTAGCGGGGGCCGGTTGGCCCAGTACTTC	CASSFSGGRLAQYF
TRBV5-1	-	TRBJ1-2	once	TGCGCCAGCAGCTCCGGGCATCCAGGCTATGGCTACACCTTC	CASSSGHPGYGYTF